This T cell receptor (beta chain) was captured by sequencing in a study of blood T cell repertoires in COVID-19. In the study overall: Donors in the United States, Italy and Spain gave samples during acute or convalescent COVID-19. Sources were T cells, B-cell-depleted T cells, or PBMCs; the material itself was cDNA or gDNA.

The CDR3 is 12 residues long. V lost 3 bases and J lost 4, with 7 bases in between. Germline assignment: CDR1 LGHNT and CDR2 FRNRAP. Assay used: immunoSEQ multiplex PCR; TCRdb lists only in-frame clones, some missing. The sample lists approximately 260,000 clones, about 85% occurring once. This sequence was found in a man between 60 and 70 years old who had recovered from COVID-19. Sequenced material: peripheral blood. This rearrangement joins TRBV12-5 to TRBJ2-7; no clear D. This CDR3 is CASGLSGYEQYF. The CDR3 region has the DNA TGTGCTAGTGGTTTATCAGGATACGAGCAGTACTTC.